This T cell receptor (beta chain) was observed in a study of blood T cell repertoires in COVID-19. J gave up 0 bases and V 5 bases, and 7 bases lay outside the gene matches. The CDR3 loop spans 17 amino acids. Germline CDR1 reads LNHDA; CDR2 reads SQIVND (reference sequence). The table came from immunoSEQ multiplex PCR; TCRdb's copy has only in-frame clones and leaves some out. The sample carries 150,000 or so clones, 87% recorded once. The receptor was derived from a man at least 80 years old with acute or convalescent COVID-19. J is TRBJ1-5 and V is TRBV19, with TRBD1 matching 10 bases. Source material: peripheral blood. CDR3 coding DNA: TGTGCCAGTAGTGACCCGGGACAGGGGAATAGCAATCAGCCCCAGCATTTT. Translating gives CASSDPGQGNSNQPQHF.